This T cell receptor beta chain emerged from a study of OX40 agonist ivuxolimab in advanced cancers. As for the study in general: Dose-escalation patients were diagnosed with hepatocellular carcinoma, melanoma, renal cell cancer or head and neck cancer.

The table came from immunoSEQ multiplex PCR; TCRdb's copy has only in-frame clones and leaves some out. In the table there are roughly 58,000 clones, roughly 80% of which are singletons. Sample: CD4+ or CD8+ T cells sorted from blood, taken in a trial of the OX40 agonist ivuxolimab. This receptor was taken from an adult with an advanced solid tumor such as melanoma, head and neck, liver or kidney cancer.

The CDR3 DNA reads TGCGCCAGCAGCCCGGCTAGCGGGAGGGCCGATGAGCAGTTCTTC. Encoded protein: CASSPASGRADEQFF. V gene TRBV5-1 combines with J gene TRBJ2-1; 12 bases are a match to TRBD2. CDR1 is SGHRS, CDR2 YFSETQ, per germline. CDR3 length: 15 amino acids. V lost 4 bases, J lost 8 bases, and 7 bases stayed unmatched.